These 25 T cell receptor beta chains were sequenced from one sample in a study of T-cell reconstitution after alpha-beta-depleted transplantation in children. Unique molecular identifiers tagged the TCRbeta library. Each CDR3 protein is one row after TCRdb ran MiXCR on the PCR reads. The profile covers approximately 520,000 distinct CDR3 sequences, with about an eighth appearing a single time and approximately 15% taken by the ten largest. The sequenced sample was PBMCs, mostly from graft donor cells, obtained 180 days after TCRalphabeta/CD19-depleted stem cell transplant. These receptors were obtained from a female patient aged 2 to 10 who had a stem cell transplant for aplastic anemia, so the T cells may come from the graft donor.

This clonotype has a handful of counts. The J gene is TRBJ2-1, the V gene TRBV20-1; D is unclear. The CDR3 spans 17 residues. With 6 bases removed from V and 0 bases from J, the gap between germline ends came to 21 bases. Germline loops: CDR1 DFQATT, CDR2 SNEGSKA (reference sequence). The CDR3 spells CSALTPLPETSYNEQFF. CDR3 sequence (DNA): TGCAGTGCCCTTACCCCGCTTCCGGAGACCTCCTACAATGAGCAGTTCTTC.

This chain connects TRBV28 to TRBJ2-7; D unresolved. Germline assignment: CDR1 MDHEN and CDR2 SYDVKM. The CDR3 loop spans 14 amino acids. Trimming cost V 3 bases and J 2 bases, with 11 bases left between them. The CDR3 region is CASSFRRITYEQYF. The CDR3 coding sequence is TGTGCCAGCAGTTTCAGACGGATTACCTACGAGCAGTACTTC.

This clonotype showed up just a few times. This chain links TRBV12-5 with TRBJ1-2; D uncertain. Trimming removed 2 bases from V and 5 bases from J, with 21 bases in between. Germline V gene data show CDR1 as LGHNT and CDR2 as FRNRAP. CDR3 length: 17 amino acids. CDR3 loop: CASGLNPPGIQEYGYTF. The DNA for the CDR3 is TGTGCTAGTGGTTTGAATCCTCCCGGGATTCAAGAGTATGGCTACACCTTC.

This sequence joins TRBV6-9 and TRBJ2-1, with 9 bases that match TRBD1. With V trimmed by 2 bases and J by 8 bases, 7 bases remained unmatched. This CDR3 region has 15 residues. Germline V gives CDR1 MNHGY, CDR2 SVAAGI. The CDR3: CASSYQLGQGHEQFF. The CDR3 coding sequence is TGTGCCAGCAGTTATCAACTGGGACAGGGTCATGAGCAGTTCTTC.

This clonotype was counted only a few times. The chain combines TRBV29-1 with TRBJ2-1; the match to TRBD2 covers 9 bases. This CDR3 contains 14 residues. The germline V gene has CDR1 SQVTM and CDR2 ANQGSEA. J lost 3 bases, V lost 3 bases, and 3 bases had no gene match. The CDR3 DNA follows: TGCAGCGTTGACCCGACTAGCGGCTACAATGAGCAGTTCTTC. The encoded protein is CSVDPTSGYNEQFF.

The chain joins TRBV20-1 to TRBJ1-5; D is unresolved. Looked up from germline, CDR1 is DFQATT and CDR2 is SNEGSKA (reference sequence). CDR3 length equals 14 residues. Trimming took off 3 bases at V and 2 bases at J, with 11 bases between the two ends. The CDR3 protein is CSASRRAGNQPQHF. The DNA for the CDR3 is TGCAGTGCTAGCAGAAGGGCAGGCAATCAGCCCCAGCATTTT.

This clonotype appeared a few times. J is TRBJ2-3 and V is TRBV14; no firm D call. V lost 7 bases and J 6 bases, leaving 14 bases between the germline ends. The CDR3 runs to 13 residues. From germline, CDR1 is SGHDN and CDR2 FVKESK. The DNA for the CDR3 is TGTGCCAGCACCGCACAACCTGGCGATACGCAGTATTTT. Translating it yields CASTAQPGDTQYF.

The J gene is TRBJ1-1, the V gene TRBV7-2; 8 nucleotides line up with TRBD1. V lost 1 base to trimming and J lost 1 base; unmatched junction nucleotides: 5. Germline CDR1 reads SGHTA; CDR2 reads FQGNSA. The CDR3 sequence is 16 residues long. In nucleotides, the CDR3 is TGTGCCAGCAGCTTAGTTCAGGGGGCAAGGAACACTGAAGCTTTCTTT. It encodes CASSLVQGARNTEAFF. Full variable domain (rest looked up from reference TRBV7-2 and TRBJ1-1): GAGVSQSPSNKVTEKGKDVELRCDPISGHTALYWYRQSLGQGLEFLIYFQGNSAPDKSGLPSDRFSAERTGGSVSTLTIQRTQQEDSAVYLCASSLVQGARNTEAFFGQGTRLTVV.

The V gene is TRBV6-5, the J gene TRBJ2-1, with 10 bases aligning to TRBD1. CDR3 length: 16 residues. Germline V CDR1 and CDR2: MNHEY, SVGAGI. Trimming took 2 bases from V and 3 from J; bases not matched to a gene: 4. CDR3 amino acids: CASSYRWTGGYNEQFF. In DNA form, the CDR3 reads TGTGCCAGCAGTTACAGGTGGACAGGGGGCTACAATGAGCAGTTCTTC.

There are many counts of this clonotype. The gene calls are TRBV5-1 and TRBJ2-7; D is unclear. The CDR3 sequence is 13 residues long. Deletions cut 0 bases from V and 2 bases from J, with 6 bases between. CDR1 is SGHRS, CDR2 YFSETQ, per germline. The CDR3 DNA reads as TGCGCCAGCAGCTTGGGCCCTGCCTACGAGCAGTACGTC. Translation: CASSLGPAYEQYV.

This clonotype was counted at least ten times. The rearrangement links TRBV11-3 to TRBJ2-5; D is possibly TRBD1 (5 bases). Germline loops: CDR1 SGHNT, CDR2 YENEEA. The CDR3 spans 13 residues. V lost 3 bases, J lost 5 bases, and 10 bases lay in between. This CDR3 reads CASSLQTDETQYF. The DNA for the CDR3 is TGTGCCAGCAGCTTGCAGACAGATGAGACCCAGTACTTC. The full variable domain, in which reference TRBV11-3 and TRBJ2-5 provide the parts outside the CDR3, is EAGVVQSPRYKIIEKKQPVAFWCNPISGHNTLYWYLQNLGQGPELLIRYENEEAVDDSQLPKDRFSAERLKGVDSTLKIQPAELGDSAVYLCASSLQTDETQYFGPGTRLLVL.

This clonotype was counted a few times. V gene TRBV27 combines with J gene TRBJ1-2, with 7 nucleotides matching TRBD1. CDR3 length: 17 residues. Looked up from germline, CDR1 is MNHEY and CDR2 is SMNVEV (reference sequence). V was clipped by 6 bases and J by 1 base; unmatched bases: 14. The CDR3 coding sequence is TGTGCCAGCAGACAACAGGGGTTTGCGGATTATAACTATGGCTACACCTTC. It codes for CASRQQGFADYNYGYTF.

This clonotype was observed a handful of times. This chain uses TRBV10-1 with TRBJ1-6; a weak D match, TRBD1 (6 bases). Trimming cost V 0 bases and J 9 bases, with 12 bases left between them. Looked up from germline, CDR1 is WNHNN and CDR2 is SYGVQD (reference sequence). The CDR3 extends over 15 amino acids. Here the CDR3 DNA reads TGCGCCAGCAGTGAGTCGGCCGGGGGCAGTTCACCCCTCCACTTT. Amino acids: CASSESAGGSSPLHF.

This clonotype was recorded a few times. V gene TRBV7-8 combines with J gene TRBJ2-5, with 12 bases identical to TRBD1. The CDR3 runs 15 residues. V gave up 7 bases and J gave up 4 bases; unmatched junction bases: 7. Germline V CDR1 and CDR2: SGHVS, FQNEAQ. Written as DNA, the CDR3 is TGTGCCAGCACCCGGGGACAGGGGGCTGTAGAGACCCAGTACTTC. Translating it yields CASTRGQGAVETQYF.

V and J are TRBV20-1 and TRBJ1-2, with D possibly matching TRBD1 (5 bases). The CDR3 spans 12 residues. Per the germline V gene, CDR1 is DFQATT and CDR2 is SNEGSKA (reference sequence). V was cut by 6 bases and J by 6 bases, with 14 bases left in between. The CDR3 DNA reads TGCAGTGCCCGGCCGCAGGGTCATGGCTACACCTTC. Its translation: CSARPQGHGYTF.

This clonotype was found a few times. The chain employs TRBV7-3 and TRBJ2-3; tentatively, D is TRBD2 (5 bases). Per the germline V gene, CDR1 is SGHTA and CDR2 is FQGTGA. Trimming stripped 2 bases from V and 10 bases from J, with 16 bases between. The CDR3 is 14 amino acids. CDR3 protein: CASSLEWRSGSQYF. CDR3 sequence (DNA): TGTGCCAGCAGCTTAGAGTGGCGGTCGGGATCGCAGTATTTT.

This clonotype was counted between two and nine times. In this CDR3 the conserved last residue, phenylalanine or tryptophan, is missing, so a read error is likely. The V and J genes are TRBV5-1 and TRBJ2-3, with D perhaps TRBD2 (5 bases). The CDR3 contains 14 residues. Germline V gene lookup returns CDR1 SGHRS and CDR2 YFSETQ. Trimming stripped 3 bases from V and 0 bases from J, with 8 bases between. CDR3 protein: CASSSGGSTDTQYI. In DNA form, the CDR3 reads TGCGCCAGCAGCTCGGGCGGGAGCACAGATACGCAGTATATT.

This sequence joins TRBV15 and TRBJ1-5; TRBD1 matches 8 bases. Germline V lookup: CDR1 LNHNV, CDR2 YYDKDF (reference sequence). J was trimmed by 4 bases and V by 0 bases; bases with no gene match: 5. The CDR3 is made up of 16 amino acids. CDR3 DNA sequence: TGTGCCACCAGCAGAGATCTAGGGACAGGAAATCAGCCCCAGCATTTT. Translation: CATSRDLGTGNQPQHF.

The chain links TRBV5-1 to TRBJ2-7; the match to TRBD1 covers 8 bases. The CDR3 has 16 amino acids. Per germline, CDR1 SGHRS and CDR2 YFSETQ. Unmatched junction bases numbered 7, after V lost 0 bases and J lost 2 bases. CDR3 sequence reads: CASSLVDRASPYEQYV. The CDR3 DNA is TGCGCCAGCAGCTTGGTGGACAGGGCCAGTCCCTACGAGCAGTACGTC.

V gene TRBV24-1 combines with J gene TRBJ2-3, with 8 bases matching TRBD2. Germline V gene sequence: CDR1 KGHDR, CDR2 SFDVKD. The ends lost 0 bases at V and 3 bases at J; junction bases unmatched: 16. The CDR3 contains 20 residues. CDR3 sequence reads: CATSDLKRESSRQPTDTQYF. The CDR3 nucleotides are TGTGCCACCAGTGATTTGAAGCGGGAGTCCTCGCGGCAGCCGACAGATACGCAGTATTTT.

This clonotype was observed a few times. V usage is TRBV5-1 and J usage is TRBJ2-3; TRBD2 agrees at 7 bases. V was clipped by 0 bases and J by 6 bases; unmatched bases: 7. Germline V gene data show CDR1 as SGHRS and CDR2 as YFSETQ. The CDR3 extends over 15 amino acids. The CDR3 protein is CASSLDGLVSDTQYF. In DNA, the CDR3 is TGCGCCAGCAGCTTGGACGGACTAGTTTCTGATACGCAGTATTTT.

This clonotype has just a few counts. The chain recombines TRBV6-2 or TRBV6-3 with TRBJ1-5; 8 bases fit TRBD1. V lost 5 bases, J lost 6 bases, and 9 bases stayed unmatched. Germline V gene sequence: CDR1 MNHEY, CDR2 SVGEGT. The CDR3 has 15 residues. CDR3 nucleotide sequence: TGTGCCAGCAGTCGATCCCGGACAGGGCTTCAGCCCCAGCATTTT. This encodes CASSRSRTGLQPQHF.

Points on this clonotype: Possible read error: a much larger clone is one base away. As DNA, the CDR3 is TGTGCCAGCAGTTACGGACAGGGGGCGCCTCAGCAGTTCTTC. Translating it yields CASSYGQGAPQQFF. J is TRBJ2-1 and V is TRBV12-3 or TRBV12-4; 11 nucleotides match TRBD1. Trimming at V came to 4 bases and at J to 11 bases, leaving 7 bases not matched to a gene. This CDR3 spans 14 amino acids.

A few counts support this clonotype. The gene calls are TRBV5-1 and TRBJ2-2, with 13 nucleotides matching TRBD2. The CDR3 covers 17 residues. Losses at the gene ends were 0 bases for V and 4 bases for J; bases not matched to a gene: 3. The germline gives CDR1 SGHRS, CDR2 YFSETQ. In DNA, the CDR3 is TGCGCCAGCAGCTTGGGACTAGCGGGAGGTTCCACCGGGGAGCTGTTTTTT. Translation: CASSLGLAGGSTGELFF.

This clonotype was recorded a few times. The chain couples TRBV7-3 to TRBJ2-1, with TRBD2 as a possible D gene (5 bases). The length of the CDR3 is 14 residues. CDR1 SGHTA and CDR2 FQGTGA come from the germline V gene. V was clipped by 1 base and J by 9 bases, with 13 bases between them. The CDR3 DNA reads TGTGCCAGCAGCTTAAGTTCCGCCGCGGGTGAGCAGTTCTTC. Translated: CASSLSSAAGEQFF. The full variable domain, its missing parts supplied by reference TRBV7-3 and TRBJ2-1, is GAGVSQTPSNKVTEKGKYVELRCDPISGHTALYWYRQSLGQGPEFLIYFQGTGAADDSGLPNDRFFAVRPEGSVSTLKIQRTERGDSAVYLCASSLSSAAGEQFFGPGTRLTVL.